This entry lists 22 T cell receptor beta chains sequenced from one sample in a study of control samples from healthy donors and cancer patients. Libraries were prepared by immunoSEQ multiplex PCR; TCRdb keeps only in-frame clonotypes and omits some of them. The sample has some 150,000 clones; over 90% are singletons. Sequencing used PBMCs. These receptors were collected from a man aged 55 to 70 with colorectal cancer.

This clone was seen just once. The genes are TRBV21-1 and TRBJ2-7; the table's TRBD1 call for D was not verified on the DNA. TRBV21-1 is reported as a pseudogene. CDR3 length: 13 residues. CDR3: CASRRDSALWKYF. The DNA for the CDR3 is TGTGCCAGCAGAAGGGACAGTGCCCTTTGGAAGTACTTC.

CDR3 loop: CASSPARGLLSSYNEQFF. The CDR3 nucleotides read TGTGCCAGCAGCCCTGCCCGGGGGTTGTTAAGCTCCTACAATGAGCAGTTCTTC. The chain recombines TRBV11-2 with TRBJ2-1; a weak D match, TRBD2 (6 bases). CDR1 is SGHAT and CDR2 is FQNNGV in the germline V gene. This CDR3 has 18 amino acids. V was clipped by 5 bases and J by 0 bases, with 20 bases between them.

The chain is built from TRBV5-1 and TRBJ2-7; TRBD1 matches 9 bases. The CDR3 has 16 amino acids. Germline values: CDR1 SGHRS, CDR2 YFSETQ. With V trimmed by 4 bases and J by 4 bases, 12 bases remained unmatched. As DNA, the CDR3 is TGCGCCAGCAGCCTATCTCCGGGACAGGGTGCTTACGAGCAGTACTTC. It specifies CASSLSPGQGAYEQYF. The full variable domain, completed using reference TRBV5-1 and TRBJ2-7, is KAGVTQTPRYLIKTRGQQVTLSCSPISGHRSVSWYQQTPGQGLQFLFEYFSETQRNKGNFPGRFSGRQFSNSRSEMNVSTLELGDSALYLCASSLSPGQGAYEQYFGPGTRLTVT.

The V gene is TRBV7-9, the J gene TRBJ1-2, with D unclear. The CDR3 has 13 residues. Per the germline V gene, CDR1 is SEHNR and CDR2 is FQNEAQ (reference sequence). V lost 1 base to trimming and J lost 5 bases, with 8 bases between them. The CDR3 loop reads CASSLDKGYGYTF. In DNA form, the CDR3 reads TGTGCCAGCAGCTTAGACAAGGGTTATGGCTACACCTTC.

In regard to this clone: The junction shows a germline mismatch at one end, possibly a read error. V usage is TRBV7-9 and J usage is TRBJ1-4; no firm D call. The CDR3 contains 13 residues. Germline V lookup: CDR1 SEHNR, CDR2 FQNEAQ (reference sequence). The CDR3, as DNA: TGTGCCAGCAGTTTAGGACCTCAGCGGAAACTGTTTTTT. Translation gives CASSLGPQRKLFF.

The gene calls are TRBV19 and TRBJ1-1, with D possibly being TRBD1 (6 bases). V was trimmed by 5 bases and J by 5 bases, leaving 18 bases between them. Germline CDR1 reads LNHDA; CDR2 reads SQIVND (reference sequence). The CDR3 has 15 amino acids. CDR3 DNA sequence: TGTGCCAGTAGTTCAGGACAGTCCCCGGGGACTGAAGCTTTCTTT. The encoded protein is CASSSGQSPGTEAFF.

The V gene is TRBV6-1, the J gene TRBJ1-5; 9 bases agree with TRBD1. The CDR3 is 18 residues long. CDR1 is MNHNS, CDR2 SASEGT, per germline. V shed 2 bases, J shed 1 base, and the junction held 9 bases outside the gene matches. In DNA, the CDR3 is TGTGCCAGCAGTGAAAGGGGGGGGACAGGGCTCAGCAATCAGCCCCAGCATTTT. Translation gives CASSERGGTGLSNQPQHF.

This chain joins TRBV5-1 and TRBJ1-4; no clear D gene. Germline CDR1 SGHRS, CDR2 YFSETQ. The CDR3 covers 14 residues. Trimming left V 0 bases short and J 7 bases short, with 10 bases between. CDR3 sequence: CASSLGEPGEKLFF. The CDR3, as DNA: TGCGCCAGCAGCTTGGGGGAGCCTGGTGAAAAACTGTTTTTT.

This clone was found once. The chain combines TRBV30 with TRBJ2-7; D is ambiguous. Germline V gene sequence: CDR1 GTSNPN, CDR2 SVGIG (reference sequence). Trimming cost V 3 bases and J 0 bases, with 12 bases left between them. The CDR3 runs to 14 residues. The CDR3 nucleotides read TGTGCCTGGAGACCAACACCTAGCTCCTACGAGCAGTACTTC. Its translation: CAWRPTPSSYEQYF.

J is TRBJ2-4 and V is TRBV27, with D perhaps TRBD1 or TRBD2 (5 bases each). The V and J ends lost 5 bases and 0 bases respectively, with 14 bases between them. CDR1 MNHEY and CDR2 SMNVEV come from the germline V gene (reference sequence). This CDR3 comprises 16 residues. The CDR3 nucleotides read TGTGCCAGCAGTAGCCTTGGGGGAATAGCCAAAAACATTCAGTACTTC. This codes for CASSSLGGIAKNIQYF.

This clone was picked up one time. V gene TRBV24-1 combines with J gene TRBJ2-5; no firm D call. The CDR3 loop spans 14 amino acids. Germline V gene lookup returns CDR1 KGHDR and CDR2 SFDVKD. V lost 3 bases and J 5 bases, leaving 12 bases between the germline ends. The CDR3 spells CATSDRRSEETQYF. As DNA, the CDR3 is TGTGCCACCAGTGATCGACGATCCGAGGAGACCCAGTACTTC.

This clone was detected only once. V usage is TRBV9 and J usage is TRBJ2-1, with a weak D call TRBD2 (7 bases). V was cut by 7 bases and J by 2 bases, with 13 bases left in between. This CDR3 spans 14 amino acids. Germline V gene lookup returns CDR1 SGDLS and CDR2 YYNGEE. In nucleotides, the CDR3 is TGTGCCAGCGGGGACGGGGGGCCCTACAATGAGCAGTTCTTC. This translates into CASGDGGPYNEQFF.

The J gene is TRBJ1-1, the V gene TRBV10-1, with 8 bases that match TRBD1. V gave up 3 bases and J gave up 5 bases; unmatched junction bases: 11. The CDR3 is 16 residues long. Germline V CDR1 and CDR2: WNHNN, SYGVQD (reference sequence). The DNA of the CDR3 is TGCGCCAGCAGTGACGTCCGGACAGGGTCTTCGACTGAAGCTTTCTTT. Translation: CASSDVRTGSSTEAFF.

The CDR3: CASSQDVRYRYEQYF. Here the CDR3 DNA reads TGCGCCAGCAGCCAAGATGTAAGGTACCGGTACGAGCAGTACTTC. The V call is TRBV4-1, the J call TRBJ2-7; D gene unclear. Trimming removed 0 bases from V and 4 bases from J, with 13 bases in between. This CDR3 comprises 15 residues. Germline V gives CDR1 MGHRA, CDR2 YSYEKL.

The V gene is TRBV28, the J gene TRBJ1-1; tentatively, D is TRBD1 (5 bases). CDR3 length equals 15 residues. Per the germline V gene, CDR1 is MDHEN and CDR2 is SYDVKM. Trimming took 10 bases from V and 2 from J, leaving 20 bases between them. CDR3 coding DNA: TGTGCCATAACGCCACCGGCAGGGACCAACACTGAAGCTTTCTTT. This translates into CAITPPAGTNTEAFF.

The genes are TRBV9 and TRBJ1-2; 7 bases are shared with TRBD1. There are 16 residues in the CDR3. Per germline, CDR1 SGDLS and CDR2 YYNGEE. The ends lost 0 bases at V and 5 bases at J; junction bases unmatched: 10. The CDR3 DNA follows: TGTGCCAGCAGCGTAGGAATTCGGGACAGAATATATGGCTACACCTTC. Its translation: CASSVGIRDRIYGYTF.

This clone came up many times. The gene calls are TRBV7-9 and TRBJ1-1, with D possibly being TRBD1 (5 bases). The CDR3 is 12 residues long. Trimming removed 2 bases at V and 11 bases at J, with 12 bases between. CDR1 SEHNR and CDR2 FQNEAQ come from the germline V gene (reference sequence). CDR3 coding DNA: TGTGCCAGCAGCTTATACTTAGGGGACGCTTTCTTT. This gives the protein CASSLYLGDAFF.

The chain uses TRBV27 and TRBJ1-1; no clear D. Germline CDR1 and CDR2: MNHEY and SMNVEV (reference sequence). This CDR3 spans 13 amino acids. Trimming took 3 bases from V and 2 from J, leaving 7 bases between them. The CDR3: CASSFRVNTEAFF. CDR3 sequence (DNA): TGTGCCAGCAGTTTTCGGGTAAACACTGAAGCTTTCTTT.

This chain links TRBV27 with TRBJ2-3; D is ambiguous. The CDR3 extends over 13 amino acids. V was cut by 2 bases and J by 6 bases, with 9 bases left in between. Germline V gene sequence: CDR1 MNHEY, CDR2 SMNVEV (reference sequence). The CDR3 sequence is CASSLRLGDTQYF. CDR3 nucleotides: TGTGCCAGCAGTTTAAGGCTAGGGGATACGCAGTATTTT.

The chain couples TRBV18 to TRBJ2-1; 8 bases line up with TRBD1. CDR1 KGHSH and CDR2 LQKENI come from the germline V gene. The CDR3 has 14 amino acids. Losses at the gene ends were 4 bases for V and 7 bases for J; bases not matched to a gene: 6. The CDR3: CASSLKRQGNEQFF. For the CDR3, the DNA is TGTGCCAGCTCACTGAAGAGACAGGGGAATGAGCAGTTCTTC. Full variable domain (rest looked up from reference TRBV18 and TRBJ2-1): NAGVMQNPRHLVRRRGQEARLRCSPMKGHSHVYWYRQLPEEGLKFMVYLQKENIIDESGMPKERFSAEFPKEGPSILRIQQVVRGDSAAYFCASSLKRQGNEQFFGPGTRLTVL.

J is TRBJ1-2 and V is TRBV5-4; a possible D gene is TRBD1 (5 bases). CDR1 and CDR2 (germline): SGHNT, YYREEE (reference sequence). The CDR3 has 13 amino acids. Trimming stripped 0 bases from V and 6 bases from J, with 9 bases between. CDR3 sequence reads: CASSLAGRDGYTF. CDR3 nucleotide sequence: TGTGCCAGCAGCTTGGCGGGCAGGGATGGCTACACCTTC.

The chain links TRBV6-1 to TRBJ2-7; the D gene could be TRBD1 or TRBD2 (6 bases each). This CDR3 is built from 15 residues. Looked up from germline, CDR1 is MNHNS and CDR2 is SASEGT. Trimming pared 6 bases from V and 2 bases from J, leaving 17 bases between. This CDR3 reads CASRGGGQGTYEQYF. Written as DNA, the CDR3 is TGTGCCAGCAGGGGAGGCGGCCAGGGGACCTACGAGCAGTACTTC.